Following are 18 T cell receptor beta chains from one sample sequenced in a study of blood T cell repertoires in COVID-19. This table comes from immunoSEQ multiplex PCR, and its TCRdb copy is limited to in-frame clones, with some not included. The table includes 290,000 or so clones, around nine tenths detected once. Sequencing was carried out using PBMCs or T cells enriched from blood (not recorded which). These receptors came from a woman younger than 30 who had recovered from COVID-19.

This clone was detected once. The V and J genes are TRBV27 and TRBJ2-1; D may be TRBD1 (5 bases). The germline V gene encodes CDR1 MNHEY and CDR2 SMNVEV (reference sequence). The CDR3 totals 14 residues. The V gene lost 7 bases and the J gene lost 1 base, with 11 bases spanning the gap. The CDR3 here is CASTAGFSYNEQFF. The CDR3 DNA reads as TGTGCCAGCACGGCAGGGTTTTCCTACAATGAGCAGTTCTTC.

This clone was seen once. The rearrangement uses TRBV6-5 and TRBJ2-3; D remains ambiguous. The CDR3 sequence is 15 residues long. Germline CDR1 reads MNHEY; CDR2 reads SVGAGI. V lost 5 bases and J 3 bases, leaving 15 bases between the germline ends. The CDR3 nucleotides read TGTGCCAGCAGTCGTACAAGTATCTTAACAGATACGCAGTATTTT. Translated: CASSRTSILTDTQYF.

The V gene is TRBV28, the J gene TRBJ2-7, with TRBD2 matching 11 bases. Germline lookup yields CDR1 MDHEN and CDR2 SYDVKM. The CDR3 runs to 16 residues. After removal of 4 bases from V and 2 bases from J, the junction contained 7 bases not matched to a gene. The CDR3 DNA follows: TGTGCCAGCAGTTCCACATCGGGACTAGCGGCCTACGAGCAGTACTTC. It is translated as CASSSTSGLAAYEQYF.

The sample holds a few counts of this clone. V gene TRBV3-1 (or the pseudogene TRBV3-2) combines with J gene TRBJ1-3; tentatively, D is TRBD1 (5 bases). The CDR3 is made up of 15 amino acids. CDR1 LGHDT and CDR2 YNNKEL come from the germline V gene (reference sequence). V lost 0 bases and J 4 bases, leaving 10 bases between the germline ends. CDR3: CASSQDQGSGNTIYF. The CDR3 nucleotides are TGTGCCAGCAGCCAAGACCAGGGCTCCGGAAACACCATATATTTT.

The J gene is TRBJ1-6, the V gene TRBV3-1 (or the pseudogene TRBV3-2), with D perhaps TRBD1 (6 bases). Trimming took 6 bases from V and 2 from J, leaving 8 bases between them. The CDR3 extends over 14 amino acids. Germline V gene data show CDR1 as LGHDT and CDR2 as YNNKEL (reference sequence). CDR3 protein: CASRRTAYNSPLHF. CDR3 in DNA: TGTGCCAGCAGGCGGACAGCCTATAATTCACCCCTCCACTTT.

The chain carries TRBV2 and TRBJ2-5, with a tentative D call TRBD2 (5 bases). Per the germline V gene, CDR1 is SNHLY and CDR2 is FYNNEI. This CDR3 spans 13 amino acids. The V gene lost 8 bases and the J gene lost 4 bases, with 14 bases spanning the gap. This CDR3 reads CASEPRVGETQYF. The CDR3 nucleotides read TGTGCCAGCGAACCGAGGGTAGGAGAGACCCAGTACTTC.

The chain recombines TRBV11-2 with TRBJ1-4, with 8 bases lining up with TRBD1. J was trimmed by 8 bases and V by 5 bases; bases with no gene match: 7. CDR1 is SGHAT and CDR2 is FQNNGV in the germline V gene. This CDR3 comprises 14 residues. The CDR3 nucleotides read TGTGCCAGCAGCCGACAGGGGTTAAGGGAAAAACTGTTTTTT. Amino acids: CASSRQGLREKLFF.

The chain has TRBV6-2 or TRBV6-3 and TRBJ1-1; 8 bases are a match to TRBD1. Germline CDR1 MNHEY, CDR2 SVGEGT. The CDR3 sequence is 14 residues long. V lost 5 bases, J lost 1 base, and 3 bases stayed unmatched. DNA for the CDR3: TGTGCCAGCAGTGCGACAGGGGAGAACACTGAAGCTTTCTTT. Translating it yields CASSATGENTEAFF.

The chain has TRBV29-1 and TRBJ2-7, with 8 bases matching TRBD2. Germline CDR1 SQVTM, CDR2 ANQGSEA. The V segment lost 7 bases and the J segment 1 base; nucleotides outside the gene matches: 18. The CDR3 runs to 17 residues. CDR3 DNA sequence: TGCAGCGCTGCTCGGGCCTCGGGGGGGGGAGGATCCTACGAGCAGTACTTC. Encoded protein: CSAARASGGGGSYEQYF.

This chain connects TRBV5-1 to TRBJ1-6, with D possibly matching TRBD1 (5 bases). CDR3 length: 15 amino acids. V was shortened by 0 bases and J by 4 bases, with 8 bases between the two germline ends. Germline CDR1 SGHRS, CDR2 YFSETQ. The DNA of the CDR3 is TGCGCCAGCAGCTTGGGAACAGGATATAATTCACCCCTCCACTTT. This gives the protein CASSLGTGYNSPLHF.

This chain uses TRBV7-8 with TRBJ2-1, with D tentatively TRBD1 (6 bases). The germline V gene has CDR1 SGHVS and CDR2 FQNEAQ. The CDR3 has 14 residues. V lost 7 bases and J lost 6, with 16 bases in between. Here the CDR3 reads CASIGHRDRNEQFF. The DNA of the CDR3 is TGTGCCAGCATCGGCCACAGGGACCGCAATGAGCAGTTCTTC.

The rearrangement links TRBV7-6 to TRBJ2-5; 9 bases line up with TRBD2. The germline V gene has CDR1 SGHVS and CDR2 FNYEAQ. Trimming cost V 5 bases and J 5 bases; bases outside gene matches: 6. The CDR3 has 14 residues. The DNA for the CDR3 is TGTGCCAGCAGCCCGAGACTAGCGGAGGAGACCCAGTACTTC. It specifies CASSPRLAEETQYF.

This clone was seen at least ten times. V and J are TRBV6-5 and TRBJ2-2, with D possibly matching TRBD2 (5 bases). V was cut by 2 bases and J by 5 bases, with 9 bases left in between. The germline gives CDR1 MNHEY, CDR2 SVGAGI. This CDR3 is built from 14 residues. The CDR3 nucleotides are TGTGCCAGCAGTTACCGACTATCGACCGGGGAGCTGTTTTTT. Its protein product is CASSYRLSTGELFF.

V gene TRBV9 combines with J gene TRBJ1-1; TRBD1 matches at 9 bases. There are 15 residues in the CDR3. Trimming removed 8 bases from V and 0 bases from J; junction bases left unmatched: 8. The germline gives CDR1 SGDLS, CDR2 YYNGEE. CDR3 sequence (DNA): TGTGCCAGTAACACAGGGGGCGGCATGAACACTGAAGCTTTCTTT. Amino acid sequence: CASNTGGGMNTEAFF.

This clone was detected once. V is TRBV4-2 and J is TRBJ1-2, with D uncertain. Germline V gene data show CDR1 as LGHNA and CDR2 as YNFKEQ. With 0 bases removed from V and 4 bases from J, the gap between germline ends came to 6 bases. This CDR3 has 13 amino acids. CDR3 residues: CASSQEESYGYTF. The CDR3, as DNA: TGTGCCAGCAGCCAAGAGGAGAGCTATGGCTACACCTTC.

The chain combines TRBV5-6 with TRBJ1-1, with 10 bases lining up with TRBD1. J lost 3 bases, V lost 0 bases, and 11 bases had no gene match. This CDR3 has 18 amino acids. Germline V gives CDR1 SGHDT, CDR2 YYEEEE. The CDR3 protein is CASSLERDRGAWDTEAFF. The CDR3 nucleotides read TGTGCCAGCAGCTTGGAACGGGACAGGGGCGCCTGGGACACTGAAGCTTTCTTT.

The CDR3 sequence: CASSYPSWDSRNTIYF. CDR3 bases: TGTGCCAGCAGTTACCCCTCCTGGGACAGCCGAAACACCATATATTTT. V gene TRBV6-5 combines with J gene TRBJ1-3; 7 bases map to TRBD1. The CDR3 consists of 16 residues. V lost 2 bases and J lost 5; bases outside the gene matches: 9. Germline CDR1 reads MNHEY; CDR2 reads SVGAGI.

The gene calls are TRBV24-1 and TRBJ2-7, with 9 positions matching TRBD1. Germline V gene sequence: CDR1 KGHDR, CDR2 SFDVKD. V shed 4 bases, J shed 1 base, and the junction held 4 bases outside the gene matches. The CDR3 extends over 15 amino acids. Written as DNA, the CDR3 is TGTGCCACCAGTGACCCGGGACAGGGATCCTACGAGCAGTACTTC. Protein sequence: CATSDPGQGSYEQYF.